This entry features one TCR beta chain sequence. The antigen is unknown. The CDR3 loop spans 15 amino acids. V lost 4 bases, J lost 3 bases, and 15 bases lay in between. Individual cDNA molecules each received unique molecular identifiers attached to them. Using its own MiXCR run on the 5' RACE reads, TCRdb lists one record per CDR3 protein. The profile shows 35,000 or so distinct CDR3 sequences, 5% of them singletons. This sample is drawn from a study of early T cells in non-severe SARS-CoV-2 infection. The overall study: Sequencing of bulk RNA from unsorted whole blood was done, without chain pairing.

Findings and limits, study-wide: A preference for anti-spike CD8 responses marked VDJdb matching, which missed private and CD4 specificities.

Sequenced: whole blood. The chain joins TRBV12-3 or TRBV12-4 to TRBJ2-5, with a possible D match to TRBD1 (6 bases). This TCR was recovered from an adult who was a healthcare worker with PCR-confirmed SARS-CoV-2 infection or an uninfected control (not recorded which). CDR3 protein: CASSSVVGAEETQYF. The CDR3 DNA is TGTGCCAGCAGTTCCGTGGTGGGGGCAGAAGAGACCCAGTACTTC.